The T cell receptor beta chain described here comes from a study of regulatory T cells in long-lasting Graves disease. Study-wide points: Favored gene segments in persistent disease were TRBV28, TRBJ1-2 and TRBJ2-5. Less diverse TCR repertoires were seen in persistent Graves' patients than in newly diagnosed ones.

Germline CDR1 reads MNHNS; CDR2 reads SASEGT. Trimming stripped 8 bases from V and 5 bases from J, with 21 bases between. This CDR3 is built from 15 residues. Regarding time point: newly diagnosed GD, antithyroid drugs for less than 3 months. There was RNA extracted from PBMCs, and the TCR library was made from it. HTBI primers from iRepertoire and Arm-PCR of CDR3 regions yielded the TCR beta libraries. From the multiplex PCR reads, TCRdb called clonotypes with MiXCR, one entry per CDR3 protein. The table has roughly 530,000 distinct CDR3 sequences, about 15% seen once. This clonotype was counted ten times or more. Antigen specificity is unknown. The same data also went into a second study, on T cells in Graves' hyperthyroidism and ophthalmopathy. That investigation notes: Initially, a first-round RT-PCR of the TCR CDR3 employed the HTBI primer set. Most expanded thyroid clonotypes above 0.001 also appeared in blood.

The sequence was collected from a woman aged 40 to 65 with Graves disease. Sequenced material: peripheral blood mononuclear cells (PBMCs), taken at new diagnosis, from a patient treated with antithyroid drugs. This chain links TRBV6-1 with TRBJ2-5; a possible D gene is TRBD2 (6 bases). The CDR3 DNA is TGTGCCAGCGTTTCGAGACCTTCCCGGGGGGAGACCCAGTACTTC. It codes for CASVSRPSRGETQYF.